The count of the clone carrying this TCR beta chain is one. Generated by immunoSEQ multiplex PCR, the TCRdb table keeps only in-frame clones and is missing some. The sample holds over 100,000 clones, roughly 84% seen once. CDR1 and CDR2 (germline): ENHRY, SYGVKD. Trimming pared 7 bases from V and 2 bases from J, leaving 19 bases between. This CDR3 has 16 residues. The entry originates in a study of blood T cell repertoires in COVID-19. Study details: Samples taken during acute and convalescent COVID-19 were collected in the United States, Italy and Spain. The analysed material was cDNA or gDNA that came from T cells, B-cell-depleted T cells, or PBMCs.

The receptor was derived from a woman aged 45-65 years with acute or convalescent COVID-19. The chain links TRBV10-3 to TRBJ2-3; weak D call: TRBD2 (7 bases). The sequenced sample was peripheral blood. CDR3 region: CAITSRGGLTTDTQYF. The CDR3, as DNA: TGTGCCATCACCTCTAGGGGGGGACTAACCACAGATACGCAGTATTTT.